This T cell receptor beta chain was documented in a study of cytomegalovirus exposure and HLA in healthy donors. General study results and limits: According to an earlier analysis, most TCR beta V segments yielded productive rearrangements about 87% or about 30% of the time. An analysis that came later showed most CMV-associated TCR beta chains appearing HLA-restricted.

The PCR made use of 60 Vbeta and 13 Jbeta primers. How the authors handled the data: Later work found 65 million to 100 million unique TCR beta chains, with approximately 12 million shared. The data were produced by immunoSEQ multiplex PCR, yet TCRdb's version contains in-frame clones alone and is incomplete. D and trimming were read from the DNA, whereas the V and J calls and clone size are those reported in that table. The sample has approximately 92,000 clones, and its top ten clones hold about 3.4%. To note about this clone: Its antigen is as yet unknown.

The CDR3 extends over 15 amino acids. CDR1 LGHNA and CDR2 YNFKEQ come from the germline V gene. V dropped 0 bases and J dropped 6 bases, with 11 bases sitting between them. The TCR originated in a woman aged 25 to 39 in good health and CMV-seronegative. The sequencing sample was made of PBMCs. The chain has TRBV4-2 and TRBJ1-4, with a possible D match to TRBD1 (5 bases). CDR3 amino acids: CASSQEGGVDEKLFF. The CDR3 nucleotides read TGTGCCAGCAGCCAAGAGGGGGGGGTGGATGAAAAACTGTTTTTT.